What follows is one TCR beta chain and its context. This specimen comes from a study of technical replicates of blood from a few donors. Clones were sequenced by immunoSEQ multiplex PCR, and TCRdb holds only the in-frame ones, with some missing. The data hold 75,000 or so clones, with around 94% observed a single time. Per the germline V gene, CDR1 is SQVTM and CDR2 is ANQGSEA. The CDR3 is made up of 13 amino acids. V lost 7 bases, J lost 3 bases, and 15 bases lay in between. The sequenced material came from T cells isolated from PBMCs. The sequence was collected from a human donor in good health. The chain uses TRBV29-1 and TRBJ1-1, with D possibly TRBD1 on 5 matching bases. CDR3 region: CSAFGGFDTEAFF. CDR3 DNA: TGCAGCGCCTTCGGGGGTTTTGACACTGAAGCTTTCTTT.